This TCR beta chain emerged from a study of neurological immune-mediated disorders. There are a few counts of this clonotype. A much bigger clone sits one base away, suggesting this may be a read error. In TCRdb, the 5' RACE reads were re-called with MiXCR into one record per CDR3 protein. The sample shows roughly 30,000 distinct CDR3 sequences, around 6% of them seen only once. Germline CDR1 and CDR2: SGHTA and FQGNSA. The CDR3 runs 13 residues. The V and J ends lost 8 bases and 6 bases respectively, with 13 bases between them. The sorted-subset TCR libraries were prepared using some 1 million CD4+ or CD8+ T cells as the starting material.

The sample was CD4+ T cells from blood. This chain links TRBV7-2 with TRBJ2-2, with D unclear. The origin of this receptor is a woman in her forties or fifties in good health. The CDR3 DNA reads as TGTGCCAGCGGACCCCGAACGGCCGGGGAGCTGTTTTTT. Protein sequence: CASGPRTAGELFF.